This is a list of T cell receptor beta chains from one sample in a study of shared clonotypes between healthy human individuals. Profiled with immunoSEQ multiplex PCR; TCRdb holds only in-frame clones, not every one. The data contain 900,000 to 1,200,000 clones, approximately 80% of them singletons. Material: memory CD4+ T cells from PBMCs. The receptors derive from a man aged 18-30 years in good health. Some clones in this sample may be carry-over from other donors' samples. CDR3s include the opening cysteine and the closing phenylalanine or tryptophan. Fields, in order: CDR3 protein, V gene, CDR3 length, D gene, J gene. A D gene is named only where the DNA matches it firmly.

CASSPGRANTDTQYF | TRBV27 | 15 | TRBD2 | TRBJ2-3
CASSEAKVGGTNEKLFF | TRBV2 | 17 | . | TRBJ1-4
CATSRDLGTSRYQETQYF | TRBV15 | 18 | TRBD2 | TRBJ2-5
CASSLGPAGVYEQFF | TRBV11-3 | 15 | TRBD2 | TRBJ2-1
CASSPRLAGGQETQYF | TRBV5-6 | 16 | TRBD2 | TRBJ2-5
CASSSEAGIYNEQFF | TRBV7-8 | 15 | . | TRBJ2-1
CASSSRSGGRETQYF | TRBV11-3 | 15 | TRBD1 | TRBJ2-5
CASSLLALGNEQFF | TRBV27 | 14 | . | TRBJ2-1
CASRKGLAGPYEQYF | TRBV5-1 | 15 | TRBD2 | TRBJ2-7
CASRSSFPAGPAFF | TRBV27 | 14 | . | TRBJ1-1
CASSLPRARGGNQPQHF | TRBV28 | 17 | . | TRBJ1-5
CASSLSTGGNIQYF | TRBV28 | 14 | TRBD1 | TRBJ2-4
CASTLDSLYGYTF | TRBV6-6 | 13 | . | TRBJ1-2
CASSRPGKDRAEAFF | TRBV28 | 15 | . | TRBJ1-1
CASSSPQQDQPQHF | TRBV7-2 | 14 | . | TRBJ1-5
CASSPQREGDSYEQYF | TRBV5-4 | 16 | TRBD2 | TRBJ2-7
CASSPTGRSEKLFF | TRBV28 | 14 | TRBD1 | TRBJ1-4
CASSLTSTGELFF | TRBV5-4 | 13 | . | TRBJ2-2
CAISESGRPLLIMGTGELFF | TRBV10-3 | 20 | . | TRBJ2-2
CASRRGQGAEAFF | TRBV6-6 | 13 | TRBD1 | TRBJ1-1
CASSVRDRPRGGELFF | TRBV9 | 16 | TRBD1 | TRBJ2-2
CASSTGQLTDTQYF | TRBV5-4 | 14 | . | TRBJ2-3
CASSLSVGLNYGYTF | TRBV5-1 | 15 | . | TRBJ1-2
CASSGIPAGEQFF | TRBV2 | 13 | TRBD2 | TRBJ2-1
CASSQELGQGNRGQFF | TRBV4-3 | 16 | TRBD1 | TRBJ2-1
CAISSTGQGTNTEAFF | TRBV10-3 | 16 | TRBD1 | TRBJ1-1
CASARGGTREETQYF | TRBV10-1 | 15 | TRBD2 | TRBJ2-5